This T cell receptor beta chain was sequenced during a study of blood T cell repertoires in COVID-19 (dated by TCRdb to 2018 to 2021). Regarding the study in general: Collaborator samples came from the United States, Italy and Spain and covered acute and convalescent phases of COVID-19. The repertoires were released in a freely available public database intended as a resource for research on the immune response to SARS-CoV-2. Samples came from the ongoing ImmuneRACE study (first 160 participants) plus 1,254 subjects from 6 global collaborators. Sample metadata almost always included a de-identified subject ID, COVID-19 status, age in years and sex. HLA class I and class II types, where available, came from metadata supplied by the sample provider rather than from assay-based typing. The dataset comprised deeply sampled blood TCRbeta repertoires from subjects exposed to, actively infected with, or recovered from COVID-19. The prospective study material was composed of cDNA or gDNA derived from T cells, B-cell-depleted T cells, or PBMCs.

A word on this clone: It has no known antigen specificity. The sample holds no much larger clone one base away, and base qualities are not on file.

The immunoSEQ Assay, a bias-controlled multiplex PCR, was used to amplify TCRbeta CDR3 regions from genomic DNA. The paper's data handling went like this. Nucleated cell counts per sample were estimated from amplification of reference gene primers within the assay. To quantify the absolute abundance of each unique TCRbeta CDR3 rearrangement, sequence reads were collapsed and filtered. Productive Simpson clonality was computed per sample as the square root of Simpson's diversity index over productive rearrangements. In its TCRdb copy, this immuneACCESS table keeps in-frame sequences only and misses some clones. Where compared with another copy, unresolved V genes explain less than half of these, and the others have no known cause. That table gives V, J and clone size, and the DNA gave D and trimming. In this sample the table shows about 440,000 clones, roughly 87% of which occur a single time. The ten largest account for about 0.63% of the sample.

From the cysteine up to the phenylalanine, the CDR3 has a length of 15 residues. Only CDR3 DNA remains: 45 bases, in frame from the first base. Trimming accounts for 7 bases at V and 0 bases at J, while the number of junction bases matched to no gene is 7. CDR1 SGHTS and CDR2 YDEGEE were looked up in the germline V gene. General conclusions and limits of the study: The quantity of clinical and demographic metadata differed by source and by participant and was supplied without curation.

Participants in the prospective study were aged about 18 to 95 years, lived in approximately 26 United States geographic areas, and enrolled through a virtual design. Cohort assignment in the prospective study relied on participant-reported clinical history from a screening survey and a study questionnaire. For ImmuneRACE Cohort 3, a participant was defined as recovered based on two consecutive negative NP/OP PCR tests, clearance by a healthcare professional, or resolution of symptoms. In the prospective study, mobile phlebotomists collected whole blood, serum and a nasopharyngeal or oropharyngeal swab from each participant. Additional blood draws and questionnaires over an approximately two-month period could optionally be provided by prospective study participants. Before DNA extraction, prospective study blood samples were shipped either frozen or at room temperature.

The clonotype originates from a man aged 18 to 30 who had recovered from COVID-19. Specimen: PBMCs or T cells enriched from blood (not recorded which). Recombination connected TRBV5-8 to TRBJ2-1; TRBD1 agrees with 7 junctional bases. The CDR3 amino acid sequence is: CASSPTGDSYNEQFF. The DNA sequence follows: TGTGCCAGCTCCCCCACAGGGGACTCCTACAATGAGCAGTTCTTC. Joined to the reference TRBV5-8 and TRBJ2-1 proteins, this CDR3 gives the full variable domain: EAGVTQSPTHLIKTRGQQATLRCSPISGHTSVYWYQQALGLGLQFLLWYDEGEERNRGNFPPRFSGRQFPNYSSELNVNALELEDSALYLCASSPTGDSYNEQFFGPGTRLTVL.